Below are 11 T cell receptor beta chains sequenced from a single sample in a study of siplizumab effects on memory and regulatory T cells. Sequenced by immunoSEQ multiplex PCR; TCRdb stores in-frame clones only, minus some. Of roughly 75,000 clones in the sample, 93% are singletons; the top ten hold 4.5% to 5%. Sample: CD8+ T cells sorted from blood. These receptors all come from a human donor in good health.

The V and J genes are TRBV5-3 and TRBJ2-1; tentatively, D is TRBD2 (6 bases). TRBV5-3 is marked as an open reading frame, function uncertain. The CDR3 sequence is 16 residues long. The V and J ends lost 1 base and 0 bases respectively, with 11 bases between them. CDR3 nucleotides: TGTGCCAGAAGCTTGTCGTCGGGGGACTCCTACAATGAGCAGTTCTTC. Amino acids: CARSLSSGDSYNEQFF.

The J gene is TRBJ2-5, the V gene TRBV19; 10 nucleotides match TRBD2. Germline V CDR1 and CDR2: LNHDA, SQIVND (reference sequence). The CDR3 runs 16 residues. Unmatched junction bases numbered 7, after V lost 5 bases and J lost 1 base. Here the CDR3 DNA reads TGTGCCAGTAGTTTAGGGCTAGCGGGGGCCCAAGAGACCCAGTACTTC. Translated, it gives CASSLGLAGAQETQYF.

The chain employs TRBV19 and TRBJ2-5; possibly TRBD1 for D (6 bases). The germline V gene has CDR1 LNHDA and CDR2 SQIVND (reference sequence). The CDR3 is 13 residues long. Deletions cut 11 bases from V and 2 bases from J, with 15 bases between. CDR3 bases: TGTGCCTCCCAAGACAGGAATCAAGAGACCCAGTACTTC. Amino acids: CASQDRNQETQYF.

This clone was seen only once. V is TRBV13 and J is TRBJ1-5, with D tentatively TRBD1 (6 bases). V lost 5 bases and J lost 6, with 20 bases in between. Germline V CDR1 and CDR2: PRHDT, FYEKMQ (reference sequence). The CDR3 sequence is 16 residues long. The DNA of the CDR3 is TGTGCCAGCAGCCAAGGTCAGGGGCCGGGGGGTCAGCCCCAGCATTTT. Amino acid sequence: CASSQGQGPGGQPQHF.

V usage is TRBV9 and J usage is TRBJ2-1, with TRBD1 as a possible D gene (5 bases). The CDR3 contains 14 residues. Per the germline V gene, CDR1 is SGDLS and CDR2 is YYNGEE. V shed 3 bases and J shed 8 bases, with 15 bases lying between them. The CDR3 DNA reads TGTGCCAGCAGCGCATCAGGGTTCGGCGATGAGCAGTTCTTC. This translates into CASSASGFGDEQFF.

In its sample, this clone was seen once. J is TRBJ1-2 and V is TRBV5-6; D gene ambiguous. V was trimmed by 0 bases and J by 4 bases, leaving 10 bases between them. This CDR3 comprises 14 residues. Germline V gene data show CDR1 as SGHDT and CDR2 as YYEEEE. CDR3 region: CASSLADTTYGYTF. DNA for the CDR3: TGTGCCAGCAGCTTGGCCGACACCACCTATGGCTACACCTTC. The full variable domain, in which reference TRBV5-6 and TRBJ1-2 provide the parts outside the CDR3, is DAGVTQSPTHLIKTRGQQVTLRCSPKSGHDTVSWYQQALGQGPQFIFQYYEEEERQRGNFPDRFSGHQFPNYSSELNVNALLLGDSALYLCASSLADTTYGYTFGSGTRLTVV.

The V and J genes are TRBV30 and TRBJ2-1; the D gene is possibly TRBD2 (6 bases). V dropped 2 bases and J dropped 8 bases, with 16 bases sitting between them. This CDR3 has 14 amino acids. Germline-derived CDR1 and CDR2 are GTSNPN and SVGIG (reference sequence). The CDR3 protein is CAWSSVGGVDEQFF. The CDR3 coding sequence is TGTGCCTGGAGTTCGGTCGGCGGGGTGGATGAGCAGTTCTTC.

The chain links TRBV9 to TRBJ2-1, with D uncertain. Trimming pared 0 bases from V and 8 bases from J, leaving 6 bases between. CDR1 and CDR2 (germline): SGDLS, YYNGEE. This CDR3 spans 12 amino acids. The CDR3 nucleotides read TGTGCCAGCAGCGTAGGCCCTGATGAGCAGTTCTTC. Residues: CASSVGPDEQFF.

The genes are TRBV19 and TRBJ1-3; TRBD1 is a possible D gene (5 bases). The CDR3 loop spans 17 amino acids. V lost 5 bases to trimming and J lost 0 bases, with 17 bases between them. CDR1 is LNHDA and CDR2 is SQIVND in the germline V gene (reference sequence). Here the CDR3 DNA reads TGTGCCAGTAGTTTCAACCCGGGGACCCACTCTGGAAACACCATATATTTT. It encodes CASSFNPGTHSGNTIYF.

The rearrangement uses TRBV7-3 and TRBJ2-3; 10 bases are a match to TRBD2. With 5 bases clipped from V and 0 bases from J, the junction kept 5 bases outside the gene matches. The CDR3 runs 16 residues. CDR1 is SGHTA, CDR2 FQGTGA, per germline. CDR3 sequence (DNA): TGTGCCAGCAGCCTTAGCGGGGGGACTAGCACAGATACGCAGTATTTT. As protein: CASSLSGGTSTDTQYF.

The CDR3, as DNA: TGTGCCTGGAGCGGTTCTGGGGCCAACGTCCTGACTTTC. This gives the protein CAWSGSGANVLTF. The chain carries TRBV30 and TRBJ2-6; unclear D gene. V lost 3 bases to trimming and J lost 1 base, with 4 bases between them. The CDR3 is 13 residues long. Per the germline V gene, CDR1 is GTSNPN and CDR2 is SVGIG (reference sequence).